The 8 T cell receptor beta chains reported below all come from one sample, sequenced in a study of CD8 T cells in ankylosing spondylitis. TCRdb re-called the 5' RACE reads with MiXCR, one entry per CDR3 protein. This repertoire shows about 360,000 distinct CDR3 sequences, roughly 20% found once; its top ten account for about an eighth. The sequenced material came from blood, either unsorted or a sorted T cell fraction (not recorded which). These receptors originate from a male donor with ankylosing spondylitis or in good health (not recorded which).

In its sample, this clonotype was seen a few times. The rearrangement joins TRBV20-1 to TRBJ2-1; D is undetermined. Looked up from germline, CDR1 is DFQATT and CDR2 is SNEGSKA (reference sequence). V shed 0 bases and J shed 6 bases, with 12 bases lying between them. There are 14 residues in the CDR3. The CDR3 sequence is CSARDRDWGNEQFF. The CDR3 DNA sequence: TGCAGTGCTAGAGATAGGGATTGGGGCAATGAGCAGTTCTTC.

This clonotype was counted a few times. The V call is TRBV5-1, the J call TRBJ2-2; 7 bases match TRBD1. V dropped 4 bases and J dropped 2; count of bases not matched to a gene: 5. There are 15 residues in the CDR3. In germline, CDR1 is SGHRS, CDR2 YFSETQ. The CDR3 spells CASSDGQANTGELFF. CDR3 bases: TGCGCCAGCAGCGACGGACAGGCAAACACCGGGGAGCTGTTTTTT.

This sequence joins TRBV5-1 and TRBJ2-5; no clear D gene. V shed 0 bases and J shed 4 bases, with 10 bases lying between them. The germline gives CDR1 SGHRS, CDR2 YFSETQ. The CDR3 extends over 14 amino acids. The CDR3 nucleotides read TGCGCCAGCAGCTTGGCCCAGTCTCTAGAGACCCAGTACTTC. This gives the protein CASSLAQSLETQYF.

This clonotype was observed a few times. The CDR3 loop is CASSYGSPPWQYF. The CDR3 nucleotides read TGTGCCAGCAGTTACGGGTCCCCCCCATGGCAGTACTTC. The chain has TRBV12-3 or TRBV12-4 and TRBJ2-7; D ambiguous. V was shortened by 4 bases and J by 9 bases, with 16 bases between the two germline ends. The CDR3 length is 13 residues.

This clonotype has more than one count but fewer than ten. The chain recombines TRBV20-1 with TRBJ2-3; D perhaps matches TRBD1 (6 bases). Trimming took off 4 bases at V and 3 bases at J, with 17 bases between the two ends. Germline CDR1 DFQATT, CDR2 SNEGSKA (reference sequence). The CDR3 contains 15 residues. The DNA of the CDR3 is TGCAGTGCTATCCACAGGGATGGGGTTACAGATACGCAGTATTTT. Amino acids: CSAIHRDGVTDTQYF.

The rearrangement joins TRBV2 to TRBJ2-7, with D tentatively TRBD1 (5 bases). This CDR3 spans 12 amino acids. V gave up 11 bases and J gave up 2 bases, with 13 bases separating them. Germline assignment: CDR1 SNHLY and CDR2 FYNNEI. CDR3 in amino acids: CAYRQTTYEQYF. DNA for the CDR3: TGTGCCTATCGACAGACCACCTACGAGCAGTACTTC.

The J gene is TRBJ2-7, the V gene TRBV27; D is undetermined. This CDR3 has 13 amino acids. The V end lost 6 bases, the J end lost 3 bases, and 12 bases lay between the germline ends. The germline gives CDR1 MNHEY, CDR2 SMNVEV (reference sequence). The CDR3 region is CASSYRRSYEQYF. The CDR3 nucleotides are TGTGCCAGCAGCTACCGTCGGAGCTACGAGCAGTACTTC.

Here the CDR3 reads CASSLDRGAAYEQYF. The CDR3 DNA follows: TGTGCCAGCAGCTTAGATCGGGGGGCTGCCTACGAGCAGTACTTC. The J gene is TRBJ2-7, the V gene TRBV7-9; tentative D call: TRBD2 (7 bases). Trimming removed 1 base from V and 2 bases from J, with 12 bases in between. This CDR3 region has 15 residues. Germline CDR1 is SEHNR and CDR2 is FQNEAQ (reference sequence).